Listed below are T cell receptor beta chains from one sample, sequenced in a study of T cells in Graves' hyperthyroidism and ophthalmopathy. TCRdb used MiXCR to reprocess the multiplex PCR reads, holding one entry per CDR3 protein. The table includes about 360,000 distinct CDR3 sequences, 19% detected once. Input material: blood. All receptors derive from a woman aged 18-29 years with Graves' hyperthyroidism. Each CDR3 is given with its conserved first and last residue. A D gene is named only where the DNA matches it firmly. Where a row states a size, it is once, few, many or the class of an expanded clone; other rows omit it.

v_call,d_call,j_call,clone_size,cdr3_aa,cdr3_nt
TRBV7-9,-,TRBJ2-5,-,CASSPSHSEETQYF,TGTGCCAGCAGCCCCTCCCATAGCGAGGAGACCCAGTACTTC
TRBV24-1,TRBD1,TRBJ2-3,few,CATSDFVTGGTDTQYF,TGTGCCACCAGTGATTTTGTAACAGGGGGCACAGATACGCAGTATTTT
TRBV7-2,-,TRBJ1-5,many,CASSSLGQPQHF,TGTGCCAGCAGCTCCCTGGGTCAGCCCCAGCATTTT
TRBV3-1,-,TRBJ1-5,-,CASSTTGAGEPQHF,TGTGCCAGCAGCACAACGGGCGCCGGGGAGCCCCAGCATTTT
TRBV6-2/TRBV6-3,-,TRBJ2-5,-,CASSHRELETQYF,TGTGCCAGCAGCCACCGGGAGTTGGAGACCCAGTACTTC
TRBV11-2,TRBD1,TRBJ2-2,many,CASSFGQGYTGELFF,TGTGCCAGCAGCTTTGGACAGGGTTACACCGGGGAGCTGTTTTTT
TRBV7-9,-,TRBJ1-1,-,CASSSSGLGRACF,TGTGCCAGCAGCTCTTCGGGTTTAGGGAGAGCTTGCTTT
TRBV9,-,TRBJ2-6,many,CASSPDLGGRGANVLTF,TGTGCCAGCAGCCCCGACCTTGGAGGGCGCGGGGCCAACGTCCTGACTTTC
TRBV6-2/TRBV6-3,TRBD2,TRBJ2-7,many,CASKRAGVSEQYF,TGTGCCAGCAAACGGGCGGGGGTAAGCGAGCAGTACTTC
TRBV20-1,-,TRBJ2-7,many,CSETQDGVQQYF,TGCAGTGAAACTCAGGATGGTGTGCAGCAGTACTTC
TRBV20-1,-,TRBJ2-7,many,CSARHGGAREQYF,TGCAGTGCTAGACACGGAGGGGCGAGAGAGCAGTACTTC
TRBV4-1,-,TRBJ1-2,few,CASSQPPGTDYGYTF,TGCGCCAGCAGCCAACCCCCTGGGACCGACTATGGCTACACCTTC
TRBV7-3,-,TRBJ2-7,few,CASSLWLGEQYF,TGTGCCAGCAGCCTGTGGCTGGGGGAGCAGTACTTC
TRBV20-1,TRBD1,TRBJ1-5,-,CSARDFRGNQPQHF,TGCAGTGCTAGAGATTTCAGGGGGAATCAGCCCCAGCATTTT
TRBV5-1,-,TRBJ1-2,many,CASSLTASNYGYTF,TGCGCCAGCAGCTTGACCGCTTCAAACTATGGCTACACCTTC
TRBV6-5,-,TRBJ1-5,many,CASSIRTPLREAQHF,TGTGCCAGCAGTATACGGACACCCCTGAGAGAAGCCCAGCATTTT
TRBV6-5,-,TRBJ1-2,many,CASSSTDIQEWVYGYTF,TGTGCCAGCAGTTCCACAGACATACAGGAATGGGTCTATGGCTACACCTTC
TRBV12-3/TRBV12-4,-,TRBJ1-5,many,CASSATGLSNQPQHF,TGTGCCAGCAGCGCGACAGGACTTAGCAATCAGCCCCAGCATTTT
TRBV27,-,TRBJ1-1,-,CASSVQGKAFF,TGTGCCAGCAGCGTACAGGGTAAAGCTTTCTTT
TRBV29-1,TRBD1,TRBJ1-1,many,CSAPGQGGEAFF,TGCAGCGCTCCGGGACAGGGAGGTGAAGCTTTCTTT
TRBV5-4,TRBD2,TRBJ2-1,-,CASSLFGLAAYNEQFF,TGTGCCAGCAGCTTATTCGGACTAGCGGCCTACAATGAGCAGTTCTTC
TRBV7-2,-,TRBJ2-7,many,CASSLVSQDEQYF,TGTGCCAGCAGCTTAGTTAGCCAAGACGAGCAGTACTTC
TRBV6-1,TRBD2,TRBJ2-2,many,CASSVAGVQNTGELFF,TGTGCCAGCAGTGTAGCGGGGGTCCAGAACACCGGGGAGCTGTTTTTT
TRBV7-3,-,TRBJ2-5,many,CASSSAQTPETQYF,TGTGCCAGCAGCTCGGCCCAAACTCCGGAGACCCAGTACTTC
TRBV7-9,-,TRBJ1-5,few,CASSRQSNQPQHF,TGTGCCAGCAGCAGGCAGAGCAATCAGCCCCAGCATTTT
TRBV7-9,-,TRBJ1-2,many,CASTVFGKGEGYTF,TGTGCCAGCACCGTGTTCGGGAAGGGGGAAGGCTACACCTTC
TRBV10-1,-,TRBJ1-2,many,CASSENSFYGYTF,TGCGCCAGCAGTGAGAACTCGTTCTATGGCTACACCTTC
TRBV12-3/TRBV12-4,TRBD1,TRBJ1-1,many,CASTKGQGYTEAFF,TGTGCCAGCACCAAAGGACAGGGATACACTGAAGCTTTCTTT
TRBV7-3,TRBD2,TRBJ2-5,many,CASSWGGGETQYF,TGTGCCAGCAGCTGGGGCGGGGGTGAGACCCAGTACTTC
TRBV11-2,-,TRBJ2-7,few,CASSLDFHEQYF,TGTGCCAGCAGCTTAGATTTTCACGAGCAGTACTTC
TRBV12-3/TRBV12-4,-,TRBJ1-1,many,CASRPQMNTEAFF,TGTGCCAGCAGGCCTCAAATGAACACTGAAGCTTTCTTT
TRBV19,-,TRBJ1-5,many,CASSGRLKSGNQPQHF,TGTGCCAGTAGCGGGAGGCTTAAATCGGGCAATCAGCCCCAGCATTTT
TRBV4-1,-,TRBJ2-7,many,CASSQDTGEGGYEQYF,TGCGCCAGCAGCCAAGATACGGGGGAGGGGGGATACGAGCAGTACTTC
TRBV6-4,-,TRBJ2-7,few,CASSVRSGEQYF,TGTGCCAGCAGTGTTCGGAGCGGCGAGCAGTACTTC
TRBV28,-,TRBJ2-7,-,CASSFLLGMGYEQYF,TGTGCCAGCAGTTTCTTATTGGGGATGGGGTACGAGCAGTACTTC
TRBV6-1,-,TRBJ1-2,many,CASSEPSMGYTF,TGTGCCAGCAGTGAACCGAGTATGGGCTACACCTTC